This TCR beta chain was obtained from a study of beta chain features in type 1 diabetes. Study-wide findings and caveats: The naive, central memory and Treg TCRB repertoires looked more alike in patients than they did in healthy donors.

In germline, CDR1 is SGHRS, CDR2 YFSETQ. The CDR3 contains 19 residues. V was pared by 0 bases and J by 4 bases, with 10 bases of the junction left unmatched. Reverse transcription of all isolated RNA meant that expressed TCRB transcripts were sequenced. Some clones are missing from TCRdb's copy, which holds only in-frame ones; the method was immunoSEQ multiplex PCR. The sample contains a few hundred thousand clones, roughly 9.6% of which appear only once. This clone was seen more than once but under ten times. Its antigen is not known. This sequence originates from a woman younger than 45 in good health. The sequencing input was naive CD4+ T cells from blood. The genes are TRBV5-1 and TRBJ2-1, with 13 bases aligning to TRBD2. In DNA, the CDR3 is TGCGCCAGCAGCTTGGGAAAACTAGCGGGAGGGCCCTCGTACAATGAGCAGTTCTTC. It is translated as CASSLGKLAGGPSYNEQFF.